Listed here are 28 T cell receptor beta chains from one sample, sequenced in a study of cytomegalovirus exposure and HLA in healthy donors. This table comes from immunoSEQ multiplex PCR, and its TCRdb copy is limited to in-frame clones, with some not included. The table lists some 220,000 clones, around 90% of them singletons, with around 1.1% in the top ten. Sequenced input: PBMCs. The receptor source for this set is a woman under 30 in good health and CMV-seronegative.

This chain uses TRBV7-3 with TRBJ1-2; D possibly corresponds to TRBD1 (6 bases). CDR3 size: 13 residues. V dropped 4 bases and J dropped 2 bases, with 8 bases sitting between them. The germline CDR1 and CDR2 sequences are SGHTA and FQGTGA. Here the CDR3 DNA reads TGTGCCAGCAGCTCAGGGGCGAACTATGGCTACACCTTC. Its protein product is CASSSGANYGYTF.

The chain employs TRBV4-1 and TRBJ1-3; TRBD1 agrees at 9 bases. This CDR3 region has 15 residues. Per the germline V gene, CDR1 is MGHRA and CDR2 is YSYEKL. V shed 6 bases, J shed 4 bases, and the junction held 7 bases outside the gene matches. The CDR3 nucleotides are TGCGCCAGCAGTAGGGGACAGGGTGAAGGAAACACCATATATTTT. Translated, it gives CASSRGQGEGNTIYF.

The chain has TRBV7-9 and TRBJ1-1; D not resolved. The V gene's germline CDR1 is SEHNR and CDR2 FQNEAQ (reference sequence). CDR3 size: 13 residues. V dropped 5 bases and J dropped 0 bases, with 7 bases sitting between them. CDR3 sequence reads: CASSPVVNTEAFF. The CDR3 coding sequence is TGTGCCAGCAGCCCGGTGGTGAACACTGAAGCTTTCTTT.

This clone is a singleton in its sample. The CDR3 DNA sequence: TGTGCCAGCAGTTTATGGTTTCAGGGGGGAGAGTCACCCCTCCACTTT. Residues: CASSLWFQGGESPLHF. V usage is TRBV28 and J usage is TRBJ1-6; 7 positions match TRBD1. The germline CDR1 and CDR2 sequences are MDHEN and SYDVKM. V dropped 0 bases and J dropped 10; count of bases not matched to a gene: 9. This CDR3 contains 16 residues. The whole variable domain, remainder taken from reference TRBV28 and TRBJ1-6, is DVKVTQSSRYLVKRTGEKVFLECVQDMDHENMFWYRQDPGLGLRLIYFSYDVKMKEKGDIPEGYSVSREKKERFSLILESASTNQTSMYLCASSLWFQGGESPLHFGNGTRLTVT.

The rearrangement links TRBV30 to TRBJ2-1; no clear D. Germline V gives CDR1 GTSNPN, CDR2 SVGIG (reference sequence). Deletions cut 0 bases from V and 8 bases from J, with 5 bases between. The CDR3 contains 11 residues. CDR3 loop: CAWSVLYEQFF. The DNA for the CDR3 is TGTGCCTGGAGTGTACTCTATGAGCAGTTCTTC.

The genes are TRBV28 and TRBJ2-5; 9 nucleotides agree with TRBD2. V shed 8 bases and J 4 bases; nucleotides not matched to a gene: 14. The germline gives CDR1 MDHEN, CDR2 SYDVKM. CDR3 length: 16 amino acids. The CDR3, as DNA: TGTGCCAGCTCTTCTCCAGGTAGCGGGAGTCGAGAGACCCAGTACTTC. It specifies CASSSPGSGSRETQYF.

The chain carries TRBV14 and TRBJ1-2; D remains ambiguous. CDR1 SGHDN and CDR2 FVKESK come from the germline V gene. The CDR3 runs 13 residues. Deletions cut 0 bases from V and 5 bases from J, with 7 bases between. CDR3 residues: CASSQDSVYGYTF. CDR3 coding DNA: TGTGCCAGCAGCCAAGATTCGGTATATGGCTACACCTTC.

The chain uses TRBV11-2 and TRBJ2-7; D gene unclear. Looked up from germline, CDR1 is SGHAT and CDR2 is FQNNGV. The ends were cut back, 4 bases at V and 3 bases at J, with 19 bases in the middle. This CDR3 is 16 amino acids long. CDR3 in DNA: TGTGCCAGCAGCTCGAACCAGGCCTATCCTCGCTACGAGCAGTACTTC. Its translation is CASSSNQAYPRYEQYF.

This clone was recorded only once. V and J are TRBV5-1 and TRBJ1-6; possibly TRBD1 for D (5 bases). Germline-derived CDR1 and CDR2 are SGHRS and YFSETQ. Trimming stripped 0 bases from V and 10 bases from J, with 14 bases between. CDR3 length: 15 residues. The CDR3 protein is CASSLEAGLRSPLHF. CDR3 bases: TGCGCCAGCAGCTTGGAAGCGGGGCTTCGATCACCCCTCCACTTT.

The V call is TRBV5-4, the J call TRBJ2-2, with TRBD2 matching over 7 bases. This CDR3 contains 16 residues. V was pared by 1 base and J by 1 base, with 4 bases of the junction left unmatched. Per germline, CDR1 SGHNT and CDR2 YYREEE (reference sequence). The CDR3 loop reads CASSLYIAGNTGELFF. The CDR3 DNA reads TGTGCCAGCAGCTTGTATATAGCGGGGAACACCGGGGAGCTGTTTTTT.

The J gene is TRBJ1-6, the V gene TRBV5-1; TRBD1 might be the D (5 bases). V was cut by 4 bases and J by 10 bases, with 21 bases left in between. The CDR3 has 16 amino acids. Germline CDR1 is SGHRS and CDR2 is YFSETQ. The CDR3 coding sequence is TGCGCCAGCAGCGTAGAAACTCAGGGCGCGGAGTCACCCCTCCACTTT. Translation gives CASSVETQGAESPLHF.

V usage is TRBV9 and J usage is TRBJ2-7, with TRBD2 matching over 13 bases. The CDR3 consists of 14 residues. Germline V lookup: CDR1 SGDLS, CDR2 YYNGEE. V shed 4 bases and J 9 bases; nucleotides not matched to a gene: 7. CDR3 nucleotide sequence: TGTGCCAGCAGCCAGGGACTAGCGGGACGCTGGCAGTACTTC. Residues: CASSQGLAGRWQYF.

V is TRBV7-8 and J is TRBJ2-7; TRBD2 matches 7 bases. Germline V lookup: CDR1 SGHVS, CDR2 FQNEAQ. Trimming took 6 bases from V and 4 from J; bases not matched to a gene: 15. The CDR3 spans 16 residues. DNA of the CDR3: TGTGCCAGCAGTCTAGGGGTGGCGGGGGAGCCTTACGAGCAGTACTTC. Translating it yields CASSLGVAGEPYEQYF.

This rearrangement joins TRBV19 to TRBJ2-3; 9 bases line up with TRBD2. The CDR3 consists of 15 residues. The V gene's germline CDR1 is LNHDA and CDR2 SQIVND (reference sequence). The ends lost 5 bases at V and 2 bases at J; junction bases unmatched: 5. CDR3 nucleotides: TGTGCCAGTAGTCAGGTAGCGGGGGTCACAGATACGCAGTATTTT. Its protein product is CASSQVAGVTDTQYF.

The chain is built from TRBV28 and TRBJ1-2, with a possible D match to TRBD1 (5 bases). CDR1 and CDR2 (germline): MDHEN, SYDVKM. CDR3 size: 15 residues. Trimming pared 5 bases from V and 3 bases from J, leaving 16 bases between. CDR3 loop: CASSRGTLADYGYTF. CDR3 DNA: TGTGCCAGCAGTCGCGGGACTCTCGCCGACTATGGCTACACCTTC.

With regard to this clone: Other DNA variants within this sample encode the same CDR3. The chain employs TRBV7-3 and TRBJ2-7, with D possibly matching TRBD2 (6 bases). This CDR3 comprises 14 residues. The V end was cut by 1 base, the J end by 1 base, with 8 bases between. Germline V gene lookup returns CDR1 SGHTA and CDR2 FQGTGA. The CDR3 is CASSLIGGSYEQYF. CDR3 bases: TGTGCCAGCAGCTTAATTGGAGGGTCCTACGAGCAGTACTTC.

The CDR3 coding sequence is TGTGCCAGCAGATCAGGAACTAACTATGGCTACACCTTC. This gives the protein CASRSGTNYGYTF. V and J are TRBV28 and TRBJ1-2; no clear D. There are 13 residues in the CDR3. The germline V and J ends were trimmed by 6 bases and 0 bases, with 8 bases remaining between them. Germline CDR1 is MDHEN and CDR2 is SYDVKM.

This chain joins TRBV27 and TRBJ2-7, with D maybe TRBD2 (7 bases). The V end lost 6 bases, the J end lost 4 bases, and 10 bases lay between the germline ends. The germline CDR1 and CDR2 sequences are MNHEY and SMNVEV (reference sequence). The length of the CDR3 is 12 residues. The chain's CDR3 is CASRGGPYEQYF. As DNA, the CDR3 is TGTGCCAGCAGGGGGGGGCCGTACGAGCAGTACTTC.

The V gene is TRBV28, the J gene TRBJ1-5, with D hard to call. Trimming took 8 bases from V and 0 from J, leaving 14 bases between them. The CDR3 runs to 15 residues. The germline gives CDR1 MDHEN, CDR2 SYDVKM. CDR3 protein: CASGLLLISNQPQHF. CDR3 DNA: TGTGCCAGCGGACTCCTACTAATTAGCAATCAGCCCCAGCATTTT.

The chain uses TRBV6-1 and TRBJ1-2, with TRBD1 matching over 7 bases. Germline V gene lookup returns CDR1 MNHNS and CDR2 SASEGT. Losses at the gene ends were 7 bases for V and 7 bases for J; bases not matched to a gene: 3. The CDR3 has 11 amino acids. Here the CDR3 DNA reads TGTGCCAGCAACGACAGGGTTGGCTACACCTTC. Its protein is CASNDRVGYTF.

V gene TRBV6-5 combines with J gene TRBJ2-3, with 8 positions matching TRBD2. The V gene's germline CDR1 is MNHEY and CDR2 SVGAGI. This CDR3 is 14 amino acids long. Germline trimming cut 6 bases from V and 1 base from J; bases unmatched to any gene: 3. The CDR3 DNA follows: TGTGCCAGCAGAGTAGCGGGGCGCACAGATACGCAGTATTTT. Encoded protein: CASRVAGRTDTQYF.

The chain is built from TRBV6-6 and TRBJ1-4, with D perhaps matching TRBD1 (5 bases). The CDR3 is 12 amino acids. Per the germline V gene, CDR1 is MNHNY and CDR2 is SVGAGI (reference sequence). The V end lost 4 bases, the J end lost 8 bases, and 8 bases lay between the germline ends. CDR3 nucleotide sequence: TGTGCCAGCAGTTCCAACAGGGAAAAACTGTTTTTT. Translated: CASSSNREKLFF.

This chain connects TRBV7-9 to TRBJ1-1, with 7 bases aligning to TRBD1. Unmatched junction bases numbered 12, after V lost 4 bases and J lost 1 base. The CDR3 is 17 amino acids. Germline CDR1 is SEHNR and CDR2 is FQNEAQ (reference sequence). The CDR3 coding sequence is TGTGCCAGCAGCTCAACTGCCGTCCGGGACAGGAACACTGAAGCTTTCTTT. Amino acid sequence: CASSSTAVRDRNTEAFF.

This chain links TRBV11-3 with TRBJ2-1; 12 nucleotides agree with TRBD2. This CDR3 comprises 15 residues. CDR1 and CDR2 from the germline V gene are SGHNT and YENEEA. With 1 base clipped from V and 10 bases from J, the junction kept 5 bases outside the gene matches. The CDR3 coding sequence is TGTGCCAGCAGCTTAGGGACTAGCGGGATTCGGGAGCAGTTCTTC. It specifies CASSLGTSGIREQFF. The complete variable domain, with remaining parts taken from reference TRBV11-3 and TRBJ2-1, reads EAGVVQSPRYKIIEKKQPVAFWCNPISGHNTLYWYLQNLGQGPELLIRYENEEAVDDSQLPKDRFSAERLKGVDSTLKIQPAELGDSAVYLCASSLGTSGIREQFFGPGTRLTVL.

This chain connects TRBV29-1 to TRBJ2-2, with 8 nucleotides matching TRBD2. This CDR3 has 17 residues. Germline lookup yields CDR1 SQVTM and CDR2 ANQGSEA. Germline trimming cut 8 bases from V and 2 bases from J; bases unmatched to any gene: 16. CDR3 nucleotide sequence: TGCAGCCCTGCAAGGAGCCGGGAGGGCCCTAACACCGGGGAGCTGTTTTTT. Encoded protein: CSPARSREGPNTGELFF.

The gene calls are TRBV6-5 and TRBJ2-1, with 14 bases that match TRBD2. Germline CDR1 is MNHEY and CDR2 is SVGAGI. J gave up 9 bases and V 7 bases, and 8 bases lay outside the gene matches. The CDR3 covers 15 residues. This chain's CDR3 is CASTGTSGRLGEQFF. CDR3 coding DNA: TGTGCCAGCACCGGGACTAGCGGGAGATTAGGTGAGCAGTTCTTC.

The CDR3 nucleotides are TGTGCCAGCAGCCGAAAAACCGGGGAAAAAATTGGAAACACCATATATTTT. This encodes CASSRKTGEKIGNTIYF. This chain links TRBV11-2 with TRBJ1-3; D is uncertain. CDR1 SGHAT and CDR2 FQNNGV come from the germline V gene. Trimming pared 5 bases from V and 3 bases from J, leaving 20 bases between. This CDR3 contains 17 residues.

The V call is TRBV10-1, the J call TRBJ1-2; D is unclear. The CDR3 is 12 residues long. Germline V gene lookup returns CDR1 WNHNN and CDR2 SYGVQD (reference sequence). Trimming took off 4 bases at V and 8 bases at J, with 11 bases between the two ends. DNA of the CDR3: TGCGCCAGCAGTGCCGGTAACAGCGGCTACACCTTC. Translation gives CASSAGNSGYTF.